Only one count was recorded for the clone carrying this T cell receptor (beta chain). Its specificity is not known. CDR1 and CDR2 from the germline V gene are MNHNS and SASEGT. Trimming shortened V by 5 bases and J by 2 bases, and 16 bases separated the two germline ends. The length of the CDR3 is 15 residues. The entry originates in a study of PD-L1 blockade in urothelial cancer. Study in general: Specimens of blood held a median count of about 150,000 T cells. Findings and limits, study-wide: Better survival was predicted when blood TCR clonality before treatment fell below the median.

The method was immunoSEQ multiplex PCR; TCRdb's version includes in-frame clones alone and lacks a portion of them. The sample lists tens of thousands of clones; around 86% were seen once. Time point described: pretreatment peripheral blood. The chain recombines TRBV6-1 with TRBJ2-7; D might be TRBD2 (6 bases). The receptor comes from a man aged 70 or older with urothelial cancer. The specimen was PBMCs, collected around atezolizumab (anti-PD-L1) treatment. The DNA for the CDR3 is TGTGCCAGCAGTAACCGGGACTTCAAGGCCTACGAGCAGTACTTC. This translates into CASSNRDFKAYEQYF.